This T cell receptor beta chain was captured in a study of CD8 T cells in Susac syndrome. Negative isolation was used for CD8+ and CD4+ T cells, and FACS enrichment was applied to TEMRA cells. A quantity of 0.5 to 1 ug RNA underwent reverse transcription using random hexamers. The CDR3 of TCR beta was amplified by immunoSEQ multiplex PCR across 54 Vbeta and 13 Jbeta. TCRdb itself ran the immunoSEQ multiplex PCR reads through MiXCR, one entry per CDR3 protein. The sample yields about 300,000 distinct CDR3 sequences, approximately 85% seen once. The CDR3 is 14 amino acids. Germline V gene lookup returns CDR1 SGHRS and CDR2 YFSETQ. Trimming took off 0 bases at V and 4 bases at J, with 9 bases between the two ends.

This TCR came from a human donor with multiple sclerosis. Sequenced input: CD8+ T cells from PBMCs. J is TRBJ2-3 and V is TRBV5-1; D call uncertain. This CDR3 reads CASSLAKNPDTQYF. For the CDR3, the DNA is TGCGCCAGCAGCTTGGCGAAGAACCCAGATACGCAGTATTTT. Looking up the rest from reference TRBV5-1 and TRBJ2-3 gives the full variable domain: KAGVTQTPRYLIKTRGQQVTLSCSPISGHRSVSWYQQTPGQGLQFLFEYFSETQRNKGNFPGRFSGRQFSNSRSEMNVSTLELGDSALYLCASSLAKNPDTQYFGPGTRLTVL.